This entry describes one T cell receptor beta chain. Its antigen is currently unknown. The CDR3 runs 15 residues. Germline-derived CDR1 and CDR2 are SNHLY and FYNNEI. V was pared by 4 bases and J by 4 bases, with 14 bases between. These data originate in a study of T cell responses to AZD1222 COVID-19 vaccine. Study-wide results and caveats: Of spike-specific TCRs, nearly half reportedly target regions left unmutated in variants.

Using immunoSEQ multiplex PCR, the repertoire was profiled, and TCRdb retains in-frame clones only, with some absent. Of nearly 95,000 clones in the sample, 85% to 90% were seen once. The sample here was peripheral blood, taken 28 days after the second AZD1222 dose. The receptor comes from an adult who received the AZD1222 COVID-19 vaccine. V is TRBV2 and J is TRBJ1-5, with D perhaps TRBD1 (6 bases). Here the CDR3 DNA reads TGTGCCAGCAGTGGACAGGCCGTAGGGAATCAGCCCCAGCATTTT. This codes for CASSGQAVGNQPQHF.